A few counts support the clone carrying this T cell receptor beta chain. The data derive from a study of blood T cell repertoires in COVID-19. Study summary: The origin of the acute and convalescent COVID-19 samples was the United States, Italy and Spain.

Per the authors' pipeline: Reference gene primer amplification gave estimated nucleated cell counts. Sequenced by immunoSEQ multiplex PCR; TCRdb stores in-frame clones only, minus some. V and J calls plus clone size are reproduced from that table; the DNA served to infer D and trimming. The sample has 200,000 to 250,000 clones; 80% to 90% are singletons. The TCR comes from a man aged 50 or older with acute or convalescent COVID-19. The sample was peripheral blood.

The CDR3, as DNA: TGTGCCAGCAGCTTGGCGGACAGGGCTAACTATGGCTACACCTTC. Protein product: CASSLADRANYGYTF. The V call is TRBV5-4, the J call TRBJ1-2; 8 nucleotides match TRBD1. The J segment lost 0 bases and the V segment lost 0 bases, leaving 1 base of the junction unmatched. In germline, CDR1 is SGHNT, CDR2 YYREEE (reference sequence). This CDR3 region has 15 residues.